The 9 T cell receptor beta chains below come from one sample, sequenced in a study of blood T cell repertoires in COVID-19. Sequencing was performed with immunoSEQ multiplex PCR; in TCRdb, only in-frame clones are kept and a portion is missing. The sample holds fewer than 400,000 clones, approximately 82% seen once. Specimen: peripheral blood. These receptors all come from a man aged 25-40 years with active or convalescent COVID-19.

The V call is TRBV11-3, the J call TRBJ2-7; 7 bases map to TRBD2. After removal of 5 bases from V and 6 bases from J, the junction contained 13 bases not matched to a gene. The CDR3 sequence is 15 residues long. Looked up from germline, CDR1 is SGHNT and CDR2 is YENEEA. CDR3 loop: CASSRRAGRDSEQYF. In nucleotides, the CDR3 is TGTGCCAGCAGCAGGCGGGCGGGGAGGGACTCCGAGCAGTACTTC.

This chain uses TRBV6-5 with TRBJ2-7; a weak D match, TRBD1 (6 bases). Germline CDR1 and CDR2: MNHEY and SVGAGI. This CDR3 has 13 amino acids. The V and J ends lost 6 bases and 5 bases respectively, with 14 bases between them. The CDR3 reads CASRATGYHEQYF. The CDR3 DNA follows: TGTGCCAGCAGGGCCACAGGGTATCACGAGCAGTACTTC.

The table lists this clone with a few counts. The gene calls are TRBV30 and TRBJ2-1; TRBD2 matches at 9 bases. The length of the CDR3 is 14 residues. V was pared by 5 bases and J by 8 bases, with 10 bases of the junction left unmatched. CDR1 is GTSNPN, CDR2 SVGIG, per germline (reference sequence). The CDR3 spells CAWARRGGSYEQFF. In DNA form, the CDR3 reads TGTGCCTGGGCCAGGCGGGGGGGTAGCTATGAGCAGTTCTTC.

V is TRBV5-4 and J is TRBJ2-7, with D possibly TRBD2 on 5 matching bases. CDR1 is SGHNT, CDR2 YYREEE, per germline (reference sequence). V was trimmed by 0 bases and J by 2 bases, leaving 6 bases between them. The CDR3 covers 13 residues. CDR3 protein: CASSLGLTYEQYF. The CDR3 DNA is TGTGCCAGCAGCTTGGGACTAACCTACGAGCAGTACTTC.

In this sample, this clone turned up once. The CDR3, as DNA: TGTGCCACCAGTGATTCCCTGTTGGATACGCAGTATTTT. It is translated as CATSDSLLDTQYF. This chain uses TRBV24-1 with TRBJ2-3; D gene ambiguous. The CDR3 contains 13 residues. V was cut by 2 bases and J by 6 bases, with 8 bases left in between. In germline, CDR1 is KGHDR, CDR2 SFDVKD.

This sequence joins TRBV6-5 and TRBJ2-1, with D perhaps TRBD1 (5 bases). V was clipped by 5 bases and J by 9 bases, with 14 bases between them. Germline CDR1 reads MNHEY; CDR2 reads SVGAGI. The CDR3 spans 13 residues. The CDR3 here is CASSPHRFGEQFF. The CDR3 DNA reads as TGTGCCAGCAGTCCGCACAGGTTTGGTGAGCAGTTCTTC.

The V gene is TRBV2, the J gene TRBJ2-2, with 10 bases identical to TRBD1. The CDR3 is 14 amino acids. The germline V gene has CDR1 SNHLY and CDR2 FYNNEI. The junction had 2 bases not matched to a gene; V was cut back by 5 bases and J by 5 bases. The CDR3 region is CASSTGQGTGELFF. CDR3 DNA sequence: TGTGCCAGCAGTACGGGACAGGGGACCGGGGAGCTGTTTTTT.

This chain joins TRBV14 and TRBJ1-5; no clear D. Trimming shortened V by 0 bases and J by 2 bases, and 14 bases separated the two germline ends. CDR3 length equals 17 residues. Germline loops: CDR1 SGHDN, CDR2 FVKESK. The CDR3 DNA follows: TGTGCCAGCAGCCAAGATCTCCGGGTCGCGGGCAATCAGCCCCAGCATTTT. This sequence encodes CASSQDLRVAGNQPQHF.

The CDR3 DNA reads as TGTGCCAGCTCACCATACGGGACTACCTACGAGCAGTACTTC. Amino acids: CASSPYGTTYEQYF. The chain couples TRBV18 to TRBJ2-7; TRBD2 agrees at 7 bases. Germline CDR1 and CDR2: KGHSH and LQKENI. The ends lost 2 bases at V and 2 bases at J; junction bases unmatched: 3. This CDR3 has 14 residues.